This T cell receptor (beta chain) is from a study of read filtering for tumor transcriptome and immune sequencing. In this sample, this clonotype turned up many times. The library was built from roughly 400 ng RNA with molecular barcoded adaptors for alpha/delta and beta/gamma chains. TCRdb processed the reads anew with MiXCR; each CDR3 protein has one entry. In the table there are 55,000 to 60,000 distinct CDR3 sequences, 10% to 15% of which are singletons. The clonotype was recovered from a donor at least 40 years old with multiple myeloma. The sequenced sample consisted of a population of CD138-negative cells sorted from bone marrow.

The DNA for the CDR3 is TGTGCCAGCAGGGTCACAGGGGTTATCTATGGCTACACCTTC. This gives the protein CASRVTGVIYGYTF. This chain links TRBV28 with TRBJ1-2; 7 nucleotides agree with TRBD1. V was clipped by 6 bases and J by 4 bases; unmatched bases: 8. Germline V gene data show CDR1 as MDHEN and CDR2 as SYDVKM. The CDR3 spans 14 residues.